This T cell receptor (beta chain) was sequenced for a study of OX40 agonist ivuxolimab in advanced cancers. Regarding the complete study: The costimulatory receptor OX40 (CD134) was targeted by ivuxolimab, a fully human IgG2 agonistic monoclonal antibody. A male proportion of under 85% and a mean age of approximately 61 years, ranging from about 20 to 85, were recorded for the dose-escalation cohort. The paper reports the monotherapy dose-escalation portion (N of about 47 patients) of the phase I ivuxolimab trial. The purpose of peripheral TCRbeta sequencing was to test whether ivuxolimab changed TCR sequence diversity and led to clonal T-cell expansion. Intravenous ivuxolimab was administered to patients every 2 weeks at six dose levels: 0.01, 0.1, 0.3, 1.5, 3 and 10 mg/kg. Partial responses occurred in three dose-escalation patients: two with cutaneous melanoma and one with hepatocellular carcinoma. Prior anti-PD-1, anti-PD-L1 or anti-CTLA-4 therapy was permitted, and checkpoint inhibitors had been received by around 40% of dose-escalation patients. Of the approximately 50 patients in dose escalation, about 20 had hepatocellular carcinoma, approximately 15 had melanoma, 9 had renal cell carcinoma and 9 had head and neck cancer. Study-wide conclusions, independent of this receptor: On average, CD8+ T cells showed more expanded clones than CD4+ T cells after ivuxolimab. Low levels of normalized T-cell clonal expansion were also shown by some nonresponding patients. In partial responders in the 0.1-3.0 mg/kg groups, normalized peripheral clonal expansion was found to be among the lowest, especially among CD8+ T cells. At doses from 0.1 to 3.0 mg/kg, clonal expansion was seen in both CD4+ and CD8+ blood T cells between baseline and week 6. The antigen specificity of the peripheral T cells that underwent clonal expansion was not determined.

Taken from the germline V gene, the CDR1 and CDR2 loops are SNHLY and FYNNEI. V is reduced by 6 bases and J by 4 bases, leaving a spacing of 16 bases between them. Its CDR3 holds 14 amino acids, cysteine through phenylalanine. The read is trimmed to its CDR3 DNA, 42 bases read in frame from base 1. To sequence the TCRbeta CDR3 region, genomic DNA was isolated from the sorted cells. The immunoSEQ Assay was used to sequence the TCRbeta CDR3 regions. In its TCRdb copy, this immuneACCESS table keeps in-frame sequences only and misses some clones. Where compared with another copy, unresolved V genes explain less than half of these, and the others have no known cause. The sample records 92,000 or so clones, 84% of which are singletons. Roughly 5.2% of the sample is taken by the ten largest. Patients with a history of autoimmune disease or receiving systemic immunosuppression were excluded from the trial. Peripheral blood for TCR sequencing was collected from all dose cohorts at baseline, on cycle 4 day 1, and on cycle 7 day 1. Samples came from an open-label, multicenter, first-in-human phase I dose-escalation trial of ivuxolimab. Adults with locally advanced or metastatic melanoma, renal cell, hepatocellular, or head and neck squamous cell carcinoma were enrolled in the trial. Before TCR sequencing, CD4+ and CD8+ T cells were separately sorted from peripheral blood.

This clone showed up just a few times. Its antigen specificity is not known. No base qualities exist here, and no much larger clone lies one base off it. The sample was CD4+ or CD8+ T cells sorted from blood, taken in a trial of the OX40 agonist ivuxolimab. Recombination connected TRBV2 to TRBJ2-7; 5 matching bases give a weak D call of TRBD1. The source of this sequence is an adult with an advanced solid tumor such as melanoma, head and neck, liver or kidney cancer. The bases read TGTGCCAGCAGGGAATACAAACAGGCGTACGAGCAGTACTTC. This sequence encodes CASREYKQAYEQYF.